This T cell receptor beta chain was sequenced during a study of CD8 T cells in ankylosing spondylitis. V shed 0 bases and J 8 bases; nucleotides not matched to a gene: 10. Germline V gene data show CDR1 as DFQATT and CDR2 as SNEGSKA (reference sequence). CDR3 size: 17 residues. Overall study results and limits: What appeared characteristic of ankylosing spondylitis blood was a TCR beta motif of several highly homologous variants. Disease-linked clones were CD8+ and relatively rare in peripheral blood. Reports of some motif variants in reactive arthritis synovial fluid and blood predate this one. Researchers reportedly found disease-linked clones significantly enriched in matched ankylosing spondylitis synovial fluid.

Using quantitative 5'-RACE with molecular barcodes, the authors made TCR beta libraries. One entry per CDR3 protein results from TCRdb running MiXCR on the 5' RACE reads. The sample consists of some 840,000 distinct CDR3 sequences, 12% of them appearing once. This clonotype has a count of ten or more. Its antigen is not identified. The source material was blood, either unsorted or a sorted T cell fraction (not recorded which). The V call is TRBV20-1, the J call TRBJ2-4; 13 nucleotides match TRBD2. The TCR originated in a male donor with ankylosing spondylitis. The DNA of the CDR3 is TGCAGTGCTAGAGATCCACTAGCGGGAGGGCCTAGGGACATTCAGTACTTC. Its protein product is CSARDPLAGGPRDIQYF.